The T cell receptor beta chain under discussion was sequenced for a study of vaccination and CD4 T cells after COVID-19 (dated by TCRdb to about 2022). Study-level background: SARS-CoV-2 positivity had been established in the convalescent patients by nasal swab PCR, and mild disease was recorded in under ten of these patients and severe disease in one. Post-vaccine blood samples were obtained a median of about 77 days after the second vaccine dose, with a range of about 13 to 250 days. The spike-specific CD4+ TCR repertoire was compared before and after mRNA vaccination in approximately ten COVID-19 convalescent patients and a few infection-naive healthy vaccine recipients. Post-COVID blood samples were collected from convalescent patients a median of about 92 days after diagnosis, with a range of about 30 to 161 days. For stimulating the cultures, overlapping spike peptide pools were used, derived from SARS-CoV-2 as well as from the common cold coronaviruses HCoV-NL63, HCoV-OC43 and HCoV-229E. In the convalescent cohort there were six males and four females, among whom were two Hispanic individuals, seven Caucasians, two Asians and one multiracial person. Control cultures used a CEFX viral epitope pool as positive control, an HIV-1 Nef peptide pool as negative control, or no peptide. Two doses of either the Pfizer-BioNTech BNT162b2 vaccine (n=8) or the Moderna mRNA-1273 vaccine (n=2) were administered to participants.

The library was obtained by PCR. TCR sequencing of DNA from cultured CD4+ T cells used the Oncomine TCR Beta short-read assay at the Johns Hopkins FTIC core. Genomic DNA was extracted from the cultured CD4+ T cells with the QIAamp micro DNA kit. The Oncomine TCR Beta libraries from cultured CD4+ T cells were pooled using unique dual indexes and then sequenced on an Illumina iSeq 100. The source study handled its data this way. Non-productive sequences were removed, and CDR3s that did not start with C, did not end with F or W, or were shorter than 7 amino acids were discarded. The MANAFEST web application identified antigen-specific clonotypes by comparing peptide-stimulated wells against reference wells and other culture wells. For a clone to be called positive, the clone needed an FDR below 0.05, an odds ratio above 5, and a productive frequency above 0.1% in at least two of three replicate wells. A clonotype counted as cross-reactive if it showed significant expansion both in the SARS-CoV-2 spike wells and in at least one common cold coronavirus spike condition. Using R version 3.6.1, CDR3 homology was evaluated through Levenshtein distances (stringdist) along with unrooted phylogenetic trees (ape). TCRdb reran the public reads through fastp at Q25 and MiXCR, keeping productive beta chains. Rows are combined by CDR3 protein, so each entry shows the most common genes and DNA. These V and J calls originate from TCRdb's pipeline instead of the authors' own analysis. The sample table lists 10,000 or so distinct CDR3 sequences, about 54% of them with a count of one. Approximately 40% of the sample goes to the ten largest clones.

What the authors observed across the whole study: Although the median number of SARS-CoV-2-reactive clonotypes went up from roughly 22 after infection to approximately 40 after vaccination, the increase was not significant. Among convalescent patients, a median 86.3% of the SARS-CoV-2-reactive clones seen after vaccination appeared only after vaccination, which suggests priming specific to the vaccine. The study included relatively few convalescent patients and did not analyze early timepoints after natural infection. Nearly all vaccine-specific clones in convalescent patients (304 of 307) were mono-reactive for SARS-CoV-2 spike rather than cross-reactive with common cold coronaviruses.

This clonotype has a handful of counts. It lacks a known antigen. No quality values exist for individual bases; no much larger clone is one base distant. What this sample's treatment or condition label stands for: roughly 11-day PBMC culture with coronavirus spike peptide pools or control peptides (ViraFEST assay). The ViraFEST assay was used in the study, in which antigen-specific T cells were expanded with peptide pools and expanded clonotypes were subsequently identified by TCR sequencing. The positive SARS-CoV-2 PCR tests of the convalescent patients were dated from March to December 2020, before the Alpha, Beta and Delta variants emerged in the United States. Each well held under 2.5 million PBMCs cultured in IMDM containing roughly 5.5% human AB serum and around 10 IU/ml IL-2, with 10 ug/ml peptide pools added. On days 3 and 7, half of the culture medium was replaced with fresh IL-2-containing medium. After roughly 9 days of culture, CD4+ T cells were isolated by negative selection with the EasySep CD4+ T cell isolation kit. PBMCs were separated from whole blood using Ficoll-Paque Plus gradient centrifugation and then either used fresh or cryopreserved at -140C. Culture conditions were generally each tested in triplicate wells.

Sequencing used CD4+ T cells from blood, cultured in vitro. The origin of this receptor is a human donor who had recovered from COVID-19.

The bases read TGTGCCACCAGTGATTTGGCGGGGGGGGTTGGGTCCCAGCATTTT. This encodes CATSDLAGGVGSQHF. Here the chain combines TRBV24-1 and TRBJ1-5; the D segment could be TRBD1, given 5 matching bases. V lost 0 bases and J lost 11 bases; the stretch between them is 16 bases long. Measured from the cysteine to the phenylalanine, the CDR3 is 15 residues long. The only DNA kept is the CDR3, 45 bases in frame from the first base. The CDR1 and CDR2 encoded by the germline V gene are KGHDR and SFDVKD.